This T cell receptor beta chain is from a study of post-analysis software for immune sequencing data. Presence of unique molecular identifiers characterized the TCR beta cDNA libraries. TCRdb reanalysed the PCR reads using MiXCR and keeps one entry per CDR3 protein. The repertoire includes hundreds of thousands of distinct CDR3 sequences, roughly 29% of them detected once, and around 0.55% sits in the top ten. Notes on the study in general: Five TRBV segments, including TRBV5-6, TRBV5-1 and TRBV20-1, were more frequent in patients than controls.

V lost 5 bases and J lost 2, with 19 bases in between. CDR1 is SGHTA and CDR2 is FQGNSA in the germline V gene. The CDR3 runs 16 residues. On this clonotype itself: The antigen is not known.

The V call is TRBV7-2, the J call TRBJ2-7; D is undetermined. Sequencing was carried out using blood. The sequence came from a girl between 5 and 17 years old with multiple sclerosis. As DNA, the CDR3 is TGTGCCAGCAGCGCGAGAATGGGTGGAACCACCTACGAGCAGTACTTC. It is translated as CASSARMGGTTYEQYF.